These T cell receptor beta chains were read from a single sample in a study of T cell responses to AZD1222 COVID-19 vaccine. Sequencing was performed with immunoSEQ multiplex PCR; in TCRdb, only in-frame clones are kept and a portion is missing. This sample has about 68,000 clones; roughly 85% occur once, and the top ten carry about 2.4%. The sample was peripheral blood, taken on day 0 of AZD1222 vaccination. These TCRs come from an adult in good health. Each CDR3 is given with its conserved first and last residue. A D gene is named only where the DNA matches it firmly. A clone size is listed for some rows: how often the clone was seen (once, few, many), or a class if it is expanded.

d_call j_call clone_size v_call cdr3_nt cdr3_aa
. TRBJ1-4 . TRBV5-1 TGCGCCAGCAGTTTTGGGGGCAGAACGAATGAAAAACTGTTTTTT CASSFGGRTNEKLFF
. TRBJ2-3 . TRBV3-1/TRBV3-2 TGTGCCAGCAGCCAAGCGGGACCCAACAGTGGAACAGATACGCAGTATTTT CASSQAGPNSGTDTQYF
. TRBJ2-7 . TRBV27 TGTGCCAGCAGTTTGGTAGGAGGGAAGGGCTACGAGCAGTACTTC CASSLVGGKGYEQYF
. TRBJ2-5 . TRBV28 TGTGCCAGCAGTCCCAACGCAGCACAACAGGGGAGGCAGACCCAGTACTTC CASSPNAAQQGRQTQYF
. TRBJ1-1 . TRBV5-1 TGCGCCAGCAGAAGAGACATGAACACTGAAGCTTTCTTT CASRRDMNTEAFF
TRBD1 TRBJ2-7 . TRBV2 TGTGCCAGCAGTGACGGTAATGGACAGGGGAGTGAGCAGTACTTC CASSDGNGQGSEQYF
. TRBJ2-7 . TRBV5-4 TGTGCCAGCAGCTTGGATAGGGGGAGTTGGTACGAGCAGTACTTC CASSLDRGSWYEQYF
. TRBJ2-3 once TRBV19 TGTGCCAGTAGTATGATTTCAGATACGCAGTATTTT CASSMISDTQYF
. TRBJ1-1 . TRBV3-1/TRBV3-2 TGTGCCAGCAGCCGAAAACAGGGTACCATTGAAGCTTTCTTT CASSRKQGTIEAFF
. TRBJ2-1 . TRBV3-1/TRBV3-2 TGTGCCAGCAGCCAAGGGTACGGGAGTAGAAACAATGAGCAGTTCTTC CASSQGYGSRNNEQFF
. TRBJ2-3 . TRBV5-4 TGTGCCAGCACGGGCACAAACACAGATACGCAGTATTTT CASTGTNTDTQYF
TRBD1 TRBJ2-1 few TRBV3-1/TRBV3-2 TGTGCCAGCAGTTTAGGGACAGGGATAATGTATGAGCAGTTCTTC CASSLGTGIMYEQFF
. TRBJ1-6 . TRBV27 TGTGCCAGCAGTCCCTCCCGGACAGAAACCTATAATTCACCCCTCCACTTT CASSPSRTETYNSPLHF
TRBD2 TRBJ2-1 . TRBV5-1 TGCGCCAGCAGCTTGCCTAGCGGGGATAATGAGCAGTTCTTC CASSLPSGDNEQFF
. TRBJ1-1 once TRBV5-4 TGTGCCAGCAGCGGGAGCAGGAGGATGAACACTGAAGCTTTCTTT CASSGSRRMNTEAFF
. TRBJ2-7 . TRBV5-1 TGCGCCAGCAGCTTGGGGGGGCCCGAGAACGAGCAGTACTTC CASSLGGPENEQYF
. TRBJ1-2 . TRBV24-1 TGTGCCACCAGTAACAGGAACTATGGCTACACCTTC CATSNRNYGYTF
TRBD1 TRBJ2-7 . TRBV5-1 TGCGCCAGCAGCCCAGGACAGGGATCCTACGAGCAGTACTTC CASSPGQGSYEQYF
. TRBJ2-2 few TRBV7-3 TGTGCCAGCAGCTGGGGGAGGAACACCGGGGAGCTGTTTTTT CASSWGRNTGELFF
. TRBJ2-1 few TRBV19 TGTGCCAGTAGTATAGCAACGTCAGGCGGTATTAGGGGTGAGCAGTTCTTC CASSIATSGGIRGEQFF
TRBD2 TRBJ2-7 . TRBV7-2 TGTGCCAGCAGCCTTAGAGTGAGCGGGGGGGGACGCGAGCAGTACTTC CASSLRVSGGGREQYF
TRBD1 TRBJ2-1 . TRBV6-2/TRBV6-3 TGTGCCAGCAGTTCCCCTCCCCAGGGGGCGGACTACAATGAGCAGTTCTTC CASSSPPQGADYNEQFF
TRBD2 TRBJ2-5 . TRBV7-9 TGTGCCAGCGGCGGACTAGCGGGAGAGACCCAGTACTTC CASGGLAGETQYF
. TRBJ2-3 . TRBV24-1 TGTGCCACCAGTGAGGGGGACGGAGATACGCAGTATTTT CATSEGDGDTQYF
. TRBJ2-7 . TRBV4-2 TGTGCCAGCAGCCCCACGGGCGACAGCAACTACGAGCAGTACTTC CASSPTGDSNYEQYF
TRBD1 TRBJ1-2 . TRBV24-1 TGTACCACGGGACAGGGCGTTGTGGGTAACTATGGCTACACCTTC CTTGQGVVGNYGYTF
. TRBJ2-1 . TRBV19 TGTGCCAGTAGTATCCGGGAGTTAGACAATGAGCAGTTCTTC CASSIRELDNEQFF
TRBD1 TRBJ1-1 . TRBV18 TGTGCCAGCTCACCCGACAGGGGCGAAGCTTTCTTT CASSPDRGEAFF
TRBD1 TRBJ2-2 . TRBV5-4 TGTGCCAGCAGCTTTGCCTTAGGGGGCACACTGACCGGGGAGCTGTTTTTT CASSFALGGTLTGELFF
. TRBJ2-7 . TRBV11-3 TGTGCCAGCAGCTTGGGACTGGTTTCCGAGCAGTACTTC CASSLGLVSEQYF
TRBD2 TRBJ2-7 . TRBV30 TGTGCCTGGAGTGTAAGCGGGGGAAACTACGAGCAGTACTTC CAWSVSGGNYEQYF
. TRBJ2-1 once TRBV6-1 TGTGCCAGCAGTGAAGAGTGGGGGGCCCGTGAGCAGTTCTTC CASSEEWGAREQFF
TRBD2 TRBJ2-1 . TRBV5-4 TGTGCCAGCAGTTCCGCTAGCGGGGGAACCTACAATGAGCAGTTCTTC CASSSASGGTYNEQFF
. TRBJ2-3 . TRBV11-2 TGTGCCAGCAGCTTAAAGGGGACCTCCGGTCAGGTAGATACGCAGTATTTT CASSLKGTSGQVDTQYF
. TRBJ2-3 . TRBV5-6 TGTGCCAGCAGCGGGGGGTACAGGCTCACAGATACGCAGTATTTT CASSGGYRLTDTQYF
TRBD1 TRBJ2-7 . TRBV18 TGTGCCAGCTCACCGAGAATACCGGGACAGTCCGACGAGCAGTACTTC CASSPRIPGQSDEQYF
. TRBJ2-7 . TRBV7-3 TGTGCCAGCAGTCCCTCAGGGGTGCCCTACGAGCAGTACTTC CASSPSGVPYEQYF